This TCR beta chain was recorded in a study of graft-versus-host responses after intestinal transplantation. Across the whole study: Grafts that recipients had were multivisceral, liver-intestinal, or isolated intestinal transplants. Each recipient received anti-thymocyte globulin induction, then tacrolimus and steroids for roughly 3 years. General study points: Levels of circulating GvH clones at their peak were associated with early post-transplant HvG declines.

Comment on this clone: The antigen remains unidentified.

The method was immunoSEQ multiplex PCR; TCRdb's version includes in-frame clones alone and lacks a portion of them. The sample lists tens of thousands of clones; more than 75% were seen once. V lost 6 bases to trimming and J lost 8 bases; unmatched junction nucleotides: 9. CDR1 is SGHTA and CDR2 is FQGNSA in the germline V gene. The CDR3 sequence is 14 residues long. The chain employs TRBV7-2 and TRBJ2-1; 8 positions agree with TRBD1. The TCR comes from a human patient who received an intestinal transplant, so some T cells may come from the graft donor. Specimen: PBMCs, collected 118 to 130 days after intestinal transplantation. CDR3 DNA: TGTGCCAGCAGACTCAGCGACAGGGGCCATGAGCAGTTCTTC. The encoded protein is CASRLSDRGHEQFF.